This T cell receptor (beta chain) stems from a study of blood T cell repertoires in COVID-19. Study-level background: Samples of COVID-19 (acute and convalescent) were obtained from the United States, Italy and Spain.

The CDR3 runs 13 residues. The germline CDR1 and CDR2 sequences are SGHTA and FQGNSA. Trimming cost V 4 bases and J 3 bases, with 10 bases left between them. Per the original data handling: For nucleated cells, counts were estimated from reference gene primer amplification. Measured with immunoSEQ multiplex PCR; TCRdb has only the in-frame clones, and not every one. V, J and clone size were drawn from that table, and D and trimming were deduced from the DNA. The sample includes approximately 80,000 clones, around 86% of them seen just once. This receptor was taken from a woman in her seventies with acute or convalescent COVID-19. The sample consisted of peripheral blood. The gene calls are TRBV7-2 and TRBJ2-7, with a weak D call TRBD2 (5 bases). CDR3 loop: CASSSDGIYEQYF. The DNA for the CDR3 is TGTGCCAGCAGCTCAGACGGGATCTACGAGCAGTACTTC.